Shown below are 5 T cell receptor beta chains from a single sample sequenced in a study of blood T cell repertoires in COVID-19. Method: immunoSEQ multiplex PCR; TCRdb's copy keeps in-frame clones and lacks some. The data contain roughly 57,000 clones, approximately 90% of them singletons. The specimen was peripheral blood. The origin of the receptors is a human donor in a cohort sampled during active COVID-19.

The chain links TRBV2 to TRBJ1-5, with 10 bases lining up with TRBD1. This CDR3 region has 14 residues. Germline CDR1 and CDR2: SNHLY and FYNNEI. The V gene end was trimmed by 6 bases and the J gene end by 7 bases; junction bases not matched to a gene: 6. The CDR3 spells CASSRQGARQPQHF. CDR3 sequence (DNA): TGTGCCAGCAGCCGACAGGGGGCTCGGCAGCCCCAGCATTTT. The variable domain in full, completed from reference TRBV2 and TRBJ1-5, reads EPEVTQTPSHQVTQMGQEVILRCVPISNHLYFYWYRQILGQKVEFLVSFYNNEISEKSEIFDDQFSVERPDGSNFTLKIRSTKLEDSAMYFCASSRQGARQPQHFGDGTRLSIL.

This CDR3 is CASSFLDRSYTDTQYF. The CDR3 DNA is TGTGCCAGCAGCTTCCTGGACAGGTCATACACAGATACGCAGTATTTT. The chain couples TRBV5-6 to TRBJ2-3, with 7 bases fitting TRBD1. Germline V CDR1 and CDR2: SGHDT, YYEEEE. This CDR3 is built from 16 residues. With V trimmed by 2 bases and J by 2 bases, 8 bases remained unmatched.

This sequence joins TRBV24-1 and TRBJ2-1, with 10 bases lining up with TRBD1. The CDR3 totals 18 residues. With 4 bases clipped from V and 10 bases from J, the junction kept 18 bases outside the gene matches. CDR1 is KGHDR, CDR2 SFDVKD, per germline. The CDR3 region is CATSDARAPGQGHGEQFF. CDR3 sequence (DNA): TGTGCCACCAGTGACGCCCGAGCACCGGGACAGGGGCACGGGGAGCAGTTCTTC.

The chain has TRBV5-1 and TRBJ1-5, with a tentative D call TRBD1 (6 bases). The CDR3 sequence is 14 residues long. Germline V CDR1 and CDR2: SGHRS, YFSETQ. Between the trimmed V and J ends, which lost 4 bases and 4 bases, there was a span of 12 bases. CDR3 in amino acids: CASSPGQENQPQHF. CDR3 nucleotide sequence: TGCGCCAGCAGCCCGGGACAAGAGAATCAGCCCCAGCATTTT.

This chain uses TRBV14 with TRBJ2-3; no clear D. V lost 0 bases, J lost 9 bases, and 7 bases lay in between. The CDR3 is 12 amino acids. The germline gives CDR1 SGHDN, CDR2 FVKESK. This CDR3 reads CASSQDRYTQYF. The CDR3 DNA sequence: TGTGCCAGCAGCCAAGACAGGTACACGCAGTATTTT.